The entry below gives a single T cell receptor (beta chain) sequence along with its context. This clonotype was recorded a few times. This clone's antigen is unknown. Base qualities are not provided; no much larger clone lies one nucleotide away. The time point tag for this specimen amounts to: blood at routine non-recurrence follow-up after resection. For TCR sequencing, whole RNA was extracted from tumor and nontumor lung tissue, or from cryopreserved PBMC samples, and no cell sorting was done. Only patients with enough RNA available from two or more tumor regions were chosen for TCR sequencing. Receptors were amplified or captured by 5' RACE. The sample was run on a NextSeq 500. To allow correction of PCR and sequencing errors, the TCR library protocol tagged every TCR cDNA molecule with a unique molecular identifier. In the original analysis: TCR identification, UMI-based error correction and CDR3 extraction were performed with Decombinator tools. TCRs above a frequency of 2 per 1,000, corresponding to the top 1% of the tumor frequency distribution, were defined as expanded. Rényi diversity was computed with the R vegan package after subsampling each repertoire 100 times to 5,000 TCRs. CDR3 similarity networks were built from amino acid triplet string-kernel similarity, with CDR3s being connected when pairwise similarity was above 0.82. TCRdb reanalyzed the raw reads on its own, using fastp at Q25 for trimming and MiXCR for clone calling, and kept in-frame beta chains. Every entry covers one CDR3 protein and lists the most common genes and DNA from its rows. The V and J calls follow TCRdb's processing rather than the paper's. The sample contains under 150,000 distinct CDR3 sequences, about 10% of them found a single time. In total, the top ten clones hold approximately 25% of the sample.

This record comes from a study of spatial heterogeneity in lung cancer (dated by TCRdb to the late 2010s). Regarding the study in general: Donors were some 67 patients with early-stage, untreated non-small cell lung cancer from the lung TRACERx cohort. Follow-up PBMC samples were sequenced whenever the samples were available, and the median time to follow-up was 2 to 3 years after resection. More beta-chain than alpha-chain transcripts were consistently detected, likely reflecting higher beta-chain transcript abundance. In the raw uncorrected reads, each unique combination of TCR and UMI appeared on average more than ten times. In non-small cell lung cancer, the study quantitatively compared TCR alpha and beta repertoires across several tumor regions, matched nontumor lung, and blood. Nonsynonymous mutation counts, determined by whole-exome sequencing of tumor tissue, were related to TCR repertoire features. Both alpha and beta chains were TCR-sequenced in about 240 tumor regions, under 80 matched nontumor lung samples and 45 to 60 PBMC samples obtained at surgery. Results and caveats for the whole study, not just this receptor: Confirming at a functional level the hypothesis that regional TCRs recognize regional mutations was considered to require additional single-cell paired TCR alpha and beta sequencing. Only 14 patients were included in comparisons of baseline and follow-up blood repertoires. Ubiquitous expanded tumor TCRs showed up in blood more often at tumor resection than at routine follow-up.

The V and J ends are trimmed by 3 bases and 5 bases, leaving 11 bases between them. The CDR3, cysteine through phenylalanine, is 14 amino acids long. CDR3 DNA only is kept here, 42 bases in frame from base 1. The germline V gene (reference sequence) specifies DFQATT as CDR1 and SNEGSKA as CDR2. The chain uses TRBV20-1 and TRBJ1-6; TRBD1 is possibly the D segment (6 matching bases). This receptor was taken from a female donor with early-stage non-small cell lung cancer. Sample: PBMCs, taken at follow-up. In nucleotides, the sequence is TGCAGTGCTAGGAGTGACAGGAATAATTCACCCCTCCACTTT. This gives the protein CSARSDRNNSPLHF.